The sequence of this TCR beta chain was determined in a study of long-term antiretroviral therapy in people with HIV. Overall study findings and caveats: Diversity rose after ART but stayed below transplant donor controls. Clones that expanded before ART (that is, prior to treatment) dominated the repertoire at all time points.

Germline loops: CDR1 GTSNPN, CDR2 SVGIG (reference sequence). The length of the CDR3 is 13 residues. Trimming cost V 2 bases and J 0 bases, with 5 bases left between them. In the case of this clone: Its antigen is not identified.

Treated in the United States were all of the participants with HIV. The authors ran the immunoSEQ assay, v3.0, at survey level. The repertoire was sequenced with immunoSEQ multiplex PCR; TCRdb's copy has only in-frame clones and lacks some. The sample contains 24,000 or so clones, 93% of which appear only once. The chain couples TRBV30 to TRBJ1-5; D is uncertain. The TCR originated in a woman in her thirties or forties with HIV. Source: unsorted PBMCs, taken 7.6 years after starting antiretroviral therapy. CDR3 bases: TGTGCCTGGAGTATAACTAGCAATCAGCCCCAGCATTTT. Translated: CAWSITSNQPQHF.